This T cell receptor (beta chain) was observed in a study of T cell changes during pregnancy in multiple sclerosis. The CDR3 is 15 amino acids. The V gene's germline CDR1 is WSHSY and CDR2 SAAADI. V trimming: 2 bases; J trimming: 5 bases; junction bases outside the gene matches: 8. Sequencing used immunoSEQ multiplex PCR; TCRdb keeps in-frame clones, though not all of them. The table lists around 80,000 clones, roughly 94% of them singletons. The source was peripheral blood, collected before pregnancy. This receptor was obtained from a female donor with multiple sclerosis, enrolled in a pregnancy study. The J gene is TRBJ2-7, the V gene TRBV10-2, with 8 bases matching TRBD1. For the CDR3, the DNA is TGCGCCAGCAGTGAGGTGCTTGGGACAGGCGACGAGCAGTACTTC. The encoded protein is CASSEVLGTGDEQYF.